This TCR beta chain comes out of a study of cytomegalovirus exposure and HLA in healthy donors. The CDR3 length is 13 residues. Germline CDR1 reads SGHAT; CDR2 reads FQNNGV. V shed 7 bases and J 5 bases; nucleotides not matched to a gene: 8. PCR was performed using 60 Vbeta and 13 Jbeta primers. The method was immunoSEQ multiplex PCR; TCRdb's version includes in-frame clones alone and lacks a portion of them. Of approximately 77,000 clones in the sample, roughly two thirds were seen once. The sequence was collected from a man aged 55 to 69 in good health and CMV-seropositive. J is TRBJ2-7 and V is TRBV11-2; 7 positions agree with TRBD2. The specimen sequenced was PBMCs. The CDR3 here is CASTPIAGHEQYF. For the CDR3, the DNA is TGTGCCAGCACTCCTATAGCGGGCCACGAGCAGTACTTC.